This is a list of T cell receptor beta chains from one sample in a study of blood T cell repertoires in COVID-19. Only in-frame clones appear in the TCRdb table, and some are missing; sequencing was by immunoSEQ multiplex PCR. The sample consists of around 180,000 clones, about 84% of them appearing once. Sequencing used PBMCs or T cells enriched from blood (not recorded which). The receptors shown here come from a woman between 25 and 40 years old who had recovered from COVID-19. CDR3s include the opening cysteine and the closing phenylalanine or tryptophan. A D gene is named only where the DNA matches it firmly. Rows give clone size only sometimes, using once, few, many, or a class for an expanded clone.

TRBJ2-1 | - | TRBV7-9 | TRBD1 | 14 | TGTGCCAGCAGCTTAGGGACAGGGTTTGGTGAGCAGTTCTTC | CASSLGTGFGEQFF
TRBJ2-1 | - | TRBV29-1 | TRBD2 | 17 | TGCAGCGTTGAGGGGGGGACTCTCATGAGCTCCTACAATGAGCAGTTCTTC | CSVEGGTLMSSYNEQFF
TRBJ2-1 | - | TRBV10-3 | TRBD2 | 14 | TGTGCCATCGGACTAGCGGGAGGGGAGAATGAGCAGTTCTTC | CAIGLAGGENEQFF
TRBJ1-2 | - | TRBV5-4 | - | 14 | TGTGCCAGCAGCTTCCTGCGGATGAGAGGTGGCTACACCTTC | CASSFLRMRGGYTF
TRBJ2-5 | - | TRBV7-2 | - | 15 | TGTGCCAGCAGCTTAGGAGGAGGGTTCCAAGAGACCCAGTACTTC | CASSLGGGFQETQYF
TRBJ1-1 | - | TRBV6-1 | - | 13 | TGTGCCAGCAGTGAAGTCCCCCCCGGTGCTGCTTTCTTT | CASSEVPPGAAFF
TRBJ2-2 | few | TRBV12-5 | - | 19 | TGTGCTAGTGGTTTGGCCCCCCGGGGTATCCACCCGAACACCGGGGAGCTGTTTTTT | CASGLAPRGIHPNTGELFF
TRBJ2-1 | - | TRBV27 | TRBD1 | 17 | TGTGCCAGCAGTTTATTTTCCGGGACAGGGGTACACAATGAGCAGTTCTTC | CASSLFSGTGVHNEQFF
TRBJ1-6 | - | TRBV19 | TRBD1 | 15 | TGTGCCAGTACCGAGGACAGGGCAGACAATTCACCCCTCCACTTT | CASTEDRADNSPLHF
TRBJ2-7 | - | TRBV3-1/TRBV3-2 | TRBD2 | 13 | TGTGCCAGCAGCCAGGCACTAGCGGGCGAGCAGTACTTC | CASSQALAGEQYF
TRBJ2-7 | once | TRBV12-3/TRBV12-4 | - | 13 | TGTGCCAGCAGTTGGGGGGAAGCTTACGAGCAGTACTTC | CASSWGEAYEQYF
TRBJ1-4 | - | TRBV28 | TRBD1 | 14 | TGTGCCAGCAGTTCGGGACAGCGGAATGAAAAACTGTTTTTT | CASSSGQRNEKLFF
TRBJ2-1 | - | TRBV10-3 | TRBD2 | 13 | TGTGCCATCAGTGGTCTAGCGGACAATGAGCAGTTCTTC | CAISGLADNEQFF
TRBJ1-5 | - | TRBV6-5 | TRBD1 | 14 | TGTGCCAGCAGGGAGGACAGGAAAGATCAGCCCCAGCATTTT | CASREDRKDQPQHF
TRBJ1-5 | - | TRBV2 | - | 14 | TGTGCCAGCATGGCCCCTCAGGGCAATCAACCCCAGCATTTT | CASMAPQGNQPQHF
TRBJ1-1 | once | TRBV6-1 | - | 16 | TGTGCCAGCAGTGAAGCGCTGAATGGGGCTTCGATCGAAGCTTTCTTT | CASSEALNGASIEAFF
TRBJ1-3 | - | TRBV7-8 | - | 14 | TGTGCCAGCAGCTTTGGCGGATCTGGAAACACCATATATTTT | CASSFGGSGNTIYF
TRBJ1-2 | once | TRBV28 | - | 14 | TGTGCCAGCAGTTTTGGGGGGGCGGTCTATGGCTACACCTTC | CASSFGGAVYGYTF
TRBJ2-1 | - | TRBV24-1 | TRBD2 | 16 | TGTGCCACCAGTGATCGGAGCGGGAGTTCCTACAATGAGCAGTTCTTC | CATSDRSGSSYNEQFF
TRBJ2-3 | - | TRBV5-8 | - | 13 | TGTGCCAGCAGCTTGACAGGGTTAGATACGCAGTATTTT | CASSLTGLDTQYF
TRBJ2-1 | - | TRBV4-1 | TRBD2 | 14 | TGCGCCAGCAGCCAAGCTAGCGGGAAGCCTGAGCAGTTCTTC | CASSQASGKPEQFF
TRBJ2-3 | - | TRBV12-5 | TRBD1 | 14 | TGTGCTAGTTGGACAGGGGGATACACAGATACGCAGTATTTT | CASWTGGYTDTQYF
TRBJ1-2 | - | TRBV7-9 | - | 15 | TGTGCCAGCAGCTTAGCAGGGGCGTCCCAATATGGCTACACCTTC | CASSLAGASQYGYTF
TRBJ2-1 | - | TRBV4-1 | TRBD2 | 20 | TGCGCCAGCAGCCAAGAGTTGGTGGCTAGCGGGAGGCTTACCTACAATGAGCAGTTCTTC | CASSQELVASGRLTYNEQFF
TRBJ2-1 | - | TRBV2 | TRBD2 | 14 | TGTGCCAGCCTCGAAAACCCGGGGGGCAATGAGCAGTTCTTC | CASLENPGGNEQFF
TRBJ2-5 | - | TRBV6-1 | - | 12 | TGTGCCAGCAGTGAATTACGACATACCCAGTACTTC | CASSELRHTQYF
TRBJ1-3 | - | TRBV4-1 | - | 14 | TGCGCCAGCAGCCAAGATAATTCTGGAAACACCATATATTTT | CASSQDNSGNTIYF
TRBJ1-6 | - | TRBV5-8 | - | 14 | TGTGCCAGCAGCTTGTGGATCACGGGAGGGTCCCTCCACTTT | CASSLWITGGSLHF
TRBJ2-5 | - | TRBV2 | - | 13 | TGTGCCAGCAGCCTGGACTCCCAAGAGACCCAGTACTTC | CASSLDSQETQYF
TRBJ1-1 | - | TRBV28 | TRBD1 | 14 | TGTGCCAGCAGCGACAGGGATTGGAACACTGAAGCTTTCTTT | CASSDRDWNTEAFF
TRBJ2-7 | - | TRBV28 | TRBD1 | 15 | TGTGCCAGCAGTTTACCCCCTGGACAGGGCTACGAGCAGTACTTC | CASSLPPGQGYEQYF
TRBJ2-3 | - | TRBV7-8 | - | 17 | TGTGCCAGCAGCTTATTAACGTTATTGACAGGCACAGATACGCAGTATTTT | CASSLLTLLTGTDTQYF
TRBJ2-1 | - | TRBV7-9 | - | 15 | TGTGCCAGCAGCTTAGGGTCTCGAGGGTACAATGAGCAGTTCTTC | CASSLGSRGYNEQFF